Each of the 24 T cell receptor beta chains below was sequenced from the same sample in a study of cytomegalovirus exposure and HLA in healthy donors. It was with 60 Vbeta and 13 Jbeta primers that the PCR ran. Here immunoSEQ multiplex PCR was the method, and the copy in TCRdb shows in-frame clones only, minus some. Of 95,000 to 150,000 clones listed, under 80% are singletons. Sequences were obtained from PBMCs. The receptor set was obtained from a woman aged 60 to 75 in good health and CMV-seropositive.

This chain joins TRBV7-2 and TRBJ2-3; D might be TRBD2 (6 bases). The CDR3 covers 15 residues. Germline V gives CDR1 SGHTA, CDR2 FQGNSA. Trimming left V 5 bases short and J 1 base short, with 13 bases between. The CDR3 sequence: CASSTRDSRTDTQYF. The CDR3 nucleotides are TGTGCCAGCAGCACGCGGGACTCGCGCACAGATACGCAGTATTTT.

The count of this clone is one. The chain carries TRBV7-2 and TRBJ1-1; D perhaps matches TRBD1 (6 bases). Germline V gene sequence: CDR1 SGHTA, CDR2 FQGNSA. Trimming shortened V by 3 bases and J by 7 bases, and 18 bases separated the two germline ends. CDR3 length: 15 residues. In nucleotides, the CDR3 is TGTGCCAGCAGCTTGGGGGCAACAGCATACCATGAAGCTTTCTTT. This gives the protein CASSLGATAYHEAFF.

As for this clone: At one end the junction does not follow the germline gene, possibly because of a read error. The V call is TRBV19, the J call TRBJ1-1, with TRBD1 matching over 7 bases. There are 13 residues in the CDR3. CDR1 and CDR2 from the germline V gene are LNHDA and SQIVND (reference sequence). The CDR3: CASSTTGIAEASF. In DNA form, the CDR3 reads TGTGCCAGTAGTACGACAGGGATAGCTGAAGCTTCCTTT.

The V gene is TRBV30, the J gene TRBJ2-7, with D unresolved. Germline V CDR1 and CDR2: GTSNPN, SVGIG (reference sequence). CDR3 length: 13 residues. Trimming cost V 0 bases and J 4 bases, with 10 bases left between them. The CDR3 DNA sequence: TGTGCCTGGAGTGTACAGAGAGTATACGAGCAGTACTTC. Its translation: CAWSVQRVYEQYF.

The count of this clone is one. The chain is built from TRBV6-5 and TRBJ2-7; 10 bases match TRBD1. This CDR3 contains 14 residues. The germline CDR1 and CDR2 sequences are MNHEY and SVGAGI. After removal of 6 bases from V and 10 bases from J, the junction contained 12 bases not matched to a gene. This chain's CDR3 is CASSQRQGALGQYF. The DNA of the CDR3 is TGTGCCAGCAGCCAAAGACAGGGGGCACTAGGACAGTACTTC.

The chain combines TRBV29-1 with TRBJ2-1; 9 nucleotides align to TRBD2. The length of the CDR3 is 15 residues. Per germline, CDR1 SQVTM and CDR2 ANQGSEA. V dropped 6 bases and J dropped 8; count of bases not matched to a gene: 14. CDR3 residues: CSVAFSGSVYDEQFF. As DNA, the CDR3 is TGCAGCGTCGCCTTTAGCGGGAGCGTTTATGATGAGCAGTTCTTC.

The chain carries TRBV6-6 and TRBJ1-2; possibly TRBD1 for D (5 bases). Deletions cut 2 bases from V and 2 bases from J, with 15 bases between. Germline V CDR1 and CDR2: MNHNY, SVGAGI (reference sequence). The CDR3 has 16 residues. CDR3 sequence: CASSYLSGRGNYGYTF. The DNA of the CDR3 is TGTGCCAGCAGTTACCTCAGTGGGAGGGGCAACTATGGCTACACCTTC.

The CDR3 region is CASSAQGATNEKLFF. Written as DNA, the CDR3 is TGTGCCAGCAGCGCGCAGGGGGCAACTAATGAAAAACTGTTTTTT. V usage is TRBV7-9 and J usage is TRBJ1-4; TRBD1 matches at 7 bases. The junction had 3 bases not matched to a gene; V was cut back by 5 bases and J by 0 bases. Germline V CDR1 and CDR2: SEHNR, FQNEAQ (reference sequence). The CDR3 covers 15 residues.

The chain has TRBV19 and TRBJ2-1; 8 nucleotides line up with TRBD1. Per germline, CDR1 LNHDA and CDR2 SQIVND (reference sequence). The CDR3 contains 21 residues. The V segment lost 3 bases and the J segment 8 bases; nucleotides outside the gene matches: 27. The CDR3 DNA reads TGTGCCAGTAGTATTGAAGGGAGCAGACAGGGGAATCCCAATATCAAAGATGAGCAGTTCTTC. The encoded protein is CASSIEGSRQGNPNIKDEQFF.

J is TRBJ2-3 and V is TRBV4-2; TRBD2 matches 10 bases. There are 16 residues in the CDR3. Germline V gives CDR1 LGHNA, CDR2 YNFKEQ. Losses at the gene ends were 6 bases for V and 7 bases for J; bases not matched to a gene: 13. CDR3 sequence: CASSPRQSGGAHTQYF. CDR3 nucleotides: TGTGCCAGCAGTCCAAGACAGAGCGGGGGGGCTCATACGCAGTATTTT.

V gene TRBV5-8 combines with J gene TRBJ1-3, with D possibly being TRBD1 (6 bases). From germline, CDR1 is SGHTS and CDR2 YDEGEE. V was pared by 3 bases and J by 8 bases, with 15 bases between. The CDR3 is made up of 14 amino acids. The CDR3: CASSSRQALYTIYF. Here the CDR3 DNA reads TGTGCCAGCAGCTCTAGACAGGCCCTTTACACCATATATTTT.

About this clone: The germline gene is not matched at one end of the junction; a read error may be the cause. This chain joins TRBV6-4 and TRBJ2-1; 9 nucleotides match TRBD1. This CDR3 region has 20 residues. Germline V gene data show CDR1 as MRHNA and CDR2 as SNTAGT. In nucleotides, the CDR3 is TGTGCCTGCAGTGAAATCACCGGGACAGGGTTCCTCGGGTGGTCAAATGAGCAGTTCTTC. Its translation is CACSEITGTGFLGWSNEQFF.

Comments on this clone: Distinct nucleotide sequences in the sample also encode this CDR3. The genes are TRBV7-2 and TRBJ2-7; D possibly corresponds to TRBD1 (6 bases). The CDR3 contains 14 residues. Germline loops: CDR1 SGHTA, CDR2 FQGNSA. The V and J ends lost 3 bases and 1 base respectively, with 10 bases between them. CDR3 protein: CASSFLQGSYEQYF. The CDR3 nucleotides are TGTGCCAGCAGCTTCCTCCAGGGGTCCTACGAGCAGTACTTC. Filled out from reference TRBV7-2 and TRBJ2-7, the complete variable domain reads GAGVSQSPSNKVTEKGKDVELRCDPISGHTALYWYRQSLGQGLEFLIYFQGNSAPDKSGLPSDRFSAERTGGSVSTLTIQRTQQEDSAVYLCASSFLQGSYEQYFGPGTRLTVT.

This rearrangement joins TRBV28 to TRBJ1-5; D remains unclear. CDR3 size: 11 residues. V lost 8 bases, J lost 5 bases, and 7 bases lay in between. The germline CDR1 and CDR2 sequences are MDHEN and SYDVKM. The CDR3 loop is CASGDDQPQHF. The CDR3, as DNA: TGTGCCAGCGGAGATGATCAGCCCCAGCATTTT. Based on the CDR3 plus reference TRBV28 and TRBJ1-5, the full variable domain is DVKVTQSSRYLVKRTGEKVFLECVQDMDHENMFWYRQDPGLGLRLIYFSYDVKMKEKGDIPEGYSVSREKKERFSLILESASTNQTSMYLCASGDDQPQHFGDGTRLSIL.

V is TRBV5-1 and J is TRBJ2-3, with D uncertain. The CDR3 is 14 residues long. Per the germline V gene, CDR1 is SGHRS and CDR2 is YFSETQ. V lost 6 bases and J lost 1, with 12 bases in between. The CDR3 is CASKGGMGTDTQYF. CDR3 sequence (DNA): TGCGCCAGCAAAGGCGGTATGGGCACAGATACGCAGTATTTT.

V usage is TRBV4-2 and J usage is TRBJ2-1, with TRBD2 matching 7 bases. Germline trimming cut 4 bases from V and 9 bases from J; bases unmatched to any gene: 6. This CDR3 is built from 13 residues. Looked up from germline, CDR1 is LGHNA and CDR2 is YNFKEQ. This chain's CDR3 is CASSPRLASEQFF. The CDR3 nucleotides read TGTGCCAGCAGCCCCAGACTAGCCAGTGAGCAGTTCTTC.

This clone was counted once. The V and J genes are TRBV27 and TRBJ2-7; 9 positions agree with TRBD1. This CDR3 is 14 amino acids long. J lost 2 bases, V lost 6 bases, and 5 bases had no gene match. Germline CDR1 is MNHEY and CDR2 is SMNVEV (reference sequence). The CDR3 spells CASRRQGGTYEQYF. CDR3 sequence (DNA): TGTGCCAGCAGGCGACAGGGGGGGACCTACGAGCAGTACTTC.

This chain links TRBV7-6 with TRBJ2-2; D is possibly TRBD1 (6 bases). The CDR3 contains 15 residues. Germline V CDR1 and CDR2: SGHVS, FNYEAQ. The V gene lost 5 bases and the J gene lost 1 base, with 11 bases spanning the gap. The CDR3 region has the DNA TGTGCCAGCAGCACAGGGTTGATGAACACCGGGGAGCTGTTTTTT. This sequence encodes CASSTGLMNTGELFF.

The V call is TRBV5-6, the J call TRBJ2-7; 7 bases are a match to TRBD2. The germline CDR1 and CDR2 sequences are SGHDT and YYEEEE. This CDR3 is 12 amino acids long. V shed 9 bases, J shed 6 bases, and the junction held 9 bases outside the gene matches. CDR3 amino acids: CATAGPGGEQYF. In DNA, the CDR3 is TGTGCCACTGCGGGGCCGGGGGGCGAGCAGTACTTC.

This clone was recorded a few times. This sequence joins TRBV7-2 and TRBJ2-6, with a possible D match to TRBD2 (5 bases). The CDR3 has 20 residues. Germline V lookup: CDR1 SGHTA, CDR2 FQGNSA. V gave up 0 bases and J gave up 2 bases, with 20 bases separating them. In DNA, the CDR3 is TGTGCCAGCAGCTTAGCCTCACCGTCGCGGGTTCTTGCTGGGGCCAACGTCCTGACTTTC. This translates into CASSLASPSRVLAGANVLTF. Full variable domain (outside the CDR3, taken from reference TRBV7-2 and TRBJ2-6): GAGVSQSPSNKVTEKGKDVELRCDPISGHTALYWYRQSLGQGLEFLIYFQGNSAPDKSGLPSDRFSAERTGGSVSTLTIQRTQQEDSAVYLCASSLASPSRVLAGANVLTFGAGSRLTVL.

The chain recombines TRBV6-5 with TRBJ1-4, with 12 bases fitting TRBD1. The V gene end was trimmed by 7 bases and the J gene end by 7 bases; junction bases not matched to a gene: 4. Looked up from germline, CDR1 is MNHEY and CDR2 is SVGAGI. There are 14 residues in the CDR3. The CDR3 spells CASMVGQGAEKLFF. CDR3 DNA sequence: TGTGCCAGCATGGTGGGACAGGGGGCTGAAAAACTGTTTTTT.

The genes are TRBV7-2 and TRBJ2-3; tentatively, D is TRBD2 (6 bases). The germline gives CDR1 SGHTA, CDR2 FQGNSA. This CDR3 has 14 residues. V was pared by 3 bases and J by 2 bases, with 9 bases between. The CDR3, as DNA: TGTGCCAGCAGCTTGGGACTTCCCACAGATACGCAGTATTTT. It specifies CASSLGLPTDTQYF.

The rearrangement uses TRBV13 and TRBJ1-3, with D hard to call. The CDR3 covers 17 residues. Germline loops: CDR1 PRHDT, CDR2 FYEKMQ (reference sequence). V was pared by 0 bases and J by 2 bases, with 14 bases between. The CDR3 region is CASSLGGTVWAGNTIYF. CDR3 nucleotides: TGTGCCAGCAGCTTAGGCGGAACAGTTTGGGCTGGAAACACCATATATTTT.

The chain employs TRBV11-3 and TRBJ2-2; D may be TRBD1 (7 bases). CDR1 SGHNT and CDR2 YENEEA come from the germline V gene. The V end lost 1 base, the J end lost 1 base, and 13 bases lay between the germline ends. The CDR3 is made up of 17 amino acids. The CDR3 here is CASSLGRGEQNTGELFF. The CDR3 coding sequence is TGTGCCAGCAGCTTAGGCAGGGGGGAACAGAACACCGGGGAGCTGTTTTTT. The variable domain in full, completed from reference TRBV11-3 and TRBJ2-2, reads EAGVVQSPRYKIIEKKQPVAFWCNPISGHNTLYWYLQNLGQGPELLIRYENEEAVDDSQLPKDRFSAERLKGVDSTLKIQPAELGDSAVYLCASSLGRGEQNTGELFFGEGSRLTVL.